The next 21 T cell receptor beta chains were all read from a single sample in a study of shared T cell receptors in the human thymus. The method was immunoSEQ multiplex PCR; TCRdb's version includes in-frame clones alone and lacks a portion of them. The table lists about 380,000 clones, around 95% of them singletons. Specimen: thymocytes. These receptors came from a human donor.

This clone was seen once. V is TRBV19 and J is TRBJ1-4, with D perhaps TRBD1 (5 bases). V lost 8 bases to trimming and J lost 8 bases, with 24 bases between them. Germline V gives CDR1 LNHDA, CDR2 SQIVND (reference sequence). The CDR3 is 16 amino acids. DNA of the CDR3: TGTGCCAGTGCCCTGTGGGGACGCGCCTCGTGGGAAAAACTGTTTTTT. Translation gives CASALWGRASWEKLFF.

This clone appeared once. This chain links TRBV5-6 with TRBJ1-3; D ambiguous. This CDR3 comprises 17 residues. V was shortened by 6 bases and J by 2 bases, with 21 bases between the two germline ends. Germline CDR1 is SGHDT and CDR2 is YYEEEE. DNA of the CDR3: TGTGCCAGCACCGACGTGAAGGGCCGAAGGCCTGGAAACACCATATATTTT. It translates to CASTDVKGRRPGNTIYF.

This rearrangement joins TRBV7-2 to TRBJ2-7, with D hard to call. V gave up 6 bases and J gave up 1 base, with 10 bases separating them. Germline V gives CDR1 SGHTA, CDR2 FQGNSA. This CDR3 is 13 amino acids long. CDR3 nucleotides: TGTGCCAGCAGGGACGGTTGGTCCTACGAGCAGTACTTC. As protein: CASRDGWSYEQYF. The variable domain in full, completed from reference TRBV7-2 and TRBJ2-7, reads GAGVSQSPSNKVTEKGKDVELRCDPISGHTALYWYRQSLGQGLEFLIYFQGNSAPDKSGLPSDRFSAERTGGSVSTLTIQRTQQEDSAVYLCASRDGWSYEQYFGPGTRLTVT.

The rearrangement uses TRBV12-2 and TRBJ2-1; TRBD2 was called by the table and not checked on the DNA. TRBV12-2 is recorded as a pseudogene. The CDR3 sequence is 16 residues long. CDR3 region: CASRLGGAGGHNEQFF. The CDR3 DNA follows: TGTGCAAGTCGCTTGGGGGGAGCGGGAGGCCACAATGAGCAGTTCTTC.

The genes are TRBV6-5 and TRBJ2-5; perhaps TRBD2 as D (5 bases). Germline CDR1 is MNHEY and CDR2 is SVGAGI. CDR3 length: 13 residues. The V and J ends lost 5 bases and 1 base respectively, with 8 bases between them. CDR3 sequence (DNA): TGTGCCAGCAGTCCGGGATTCCAAGAGACCCAGTACTTC. The encoded protein is CASSPGFQETQYF.

The chain uses TRBV4-3 and TRBJ2-1, with 11 positions matching TRBD2. The V and J ends lost 5 bases and 12 bases, in that order; junction bases with no gene match: 12. The CDR3 extends over 15 amino acids. Germline CDR1 reads LGHNA; CDR2 reads YSLEER. The CDR3 bases are TGCGCCAGCAGCGCAGAGACACTAGCGGGGGACGGGCAGTTCTTC. Encoded protein: CASSAETLAGDGQFF.

In nucleotides, the CDR3 is TGTGCCAGCAGCCTCTCCGGGCAGAAACGTATTGGTGGGATTCCAAACATTCAGTACTTC. This codes for CASSLSGQKRIGGIPNIQYF. This sequence joins TRBV5-4 and TRBJ2-4; no definite D call. CDR3 length: 20 residues. CDR1 is SGHNT and CDR2 is YYREEE in the germline V gene (reference sequence). The ends were cut back, 4 bases at V and 6 bases at J, with 32 bases in the middle.

This sequence joins TRBV5-1 and TRBJ2-1; TRBD2 matches 11 bases. This CDR3 has 17 residues. Germline-derived CDR1 and CDR2 are SGHRS and YFSETQ. The junction had 5 bases not matched to a gene; V was cut back by 1 base and J by 2 bases. The CDR3 reads CASSLLSGRAPYNEQFF. The CDR3 coding sequence is TGCGCCAGCAGCTTGCTTAGCGGGAGGGCACCCTACAATGAGCAGTTCTTC.

The V call is TRBV10-3, the J call TRBJ2-5; TRBD2 might be the D (5 bases). The CDR3 is 15 residues long. Per germline, CDR1 ENHRY and CDR2 SYGVKD. V was trimmed by 0 bases and J by 5 bases, leaving 13 bases between them. The CDR3 nucleotides read TGTGCCATCAGTGAGTCTGGCAATACTAGGGAGACCCAGTACTTC. Its translation is CAISESGNTRETQYF.

This clone has just a few counts. DNA for the CDR3: TGCGCCAGCAGCCAAGTATCCGGGAGGTGCGACGAGCAGTACTTC. It translates to CASSQVSGRCDEQYF. The genes are TRBV4-1 and TRBJ2-7; 7 bases align to TRBD2. This CDR3 spans 15 amino acids. Germline V lookup: CDR1 MGHRA, CDR2 YSYEKL. V lost 1 base, J lost 5 bases, and 8 bases stayed unmatched.

This chain uses TRBV7-2 with TRBJ1-1; possibly TRBD1 for D (6 bases). The CDR3 extends over 14 amino acids. The germline V gene has CDR1 SGHTA and CDR2 FQGNSA. Trimming took off 5 bases at V and 4 bases at J, with 14 bases between the two ends. CDR3 in DNA: TGTGCCAGCAGCCTAAACAGGGATTCCACTGAAGCTTTCTTT. This encodes CASSLNRDSTEAFF.

This chain links TRBV18 with TRBJ1-6, with D uncertain. This CDR3 is 15 amino acids long. Germline V gives CDR1 KGHSH, CDR2 LQKENI. V lost 3 bases and J 7 bases, leaving 13 bases between the germline ends. The CDR3 region is CASSPGGFGNSPLHF. For the CDR3, the DNA is TGTGCCAGCTCACCGGGAGGTTTTGGGAATTCACCCCTCCACTTT.

The V gene is TRBV6-5, the J gene TRBJ2-5; D remains ambiguous. Germline V gene sequence: CDR1 MNHEY, CDR2 SVGAGI. CDR3 size: 13 residues. The V end was cut by 1 base, the J end by 5 bases, with 8 bases between. The CDR3 loop is CASSYYSHETQYF. CDR3 coding DNA: TGTGCCAGCAGTTACTACAGTCATGAGACCCAGTACTTC.

This clone was seen a handful of times. The chain links TRBV10-1 to TRBJ2-7; 10 bases line up with TRBD2. The germline CDR1 and CDR2 sequences are WNHNN and SYGVQD (reference sequence). V trimming: 6 bases; J trimming: 2 bases; junction bases outside the gene matches: 7. There are 15 residues in the CDR3. The CDR3 region is CASSPGTSETYEQYF. CDR3 coding DNA: TGCGCCAGCAGCCCAGGGACTAGCGAAACCTACGAGCAGTACTTC.

The chain couples TRBV9 to TRBJ2-6; D gene uncertain. The CDR3 is made up of 16 amino acids. Trimming removed 0 bases at V and 2 bases at J, with 9 bases between. Germline CDR1 is SGDLS and CDR2 is YYNGEE. CDR3 sequence reads: CASSVGKLAGANVLTF. DNA for the CDR3: TGTGCCAGCAGCGTAGGAAAACTGGCTGGGGCCAACGTCCTGACTTTC.

This clone was recorded only once. The J gene is TRBJ2-1, the V gene TRBV9; D gene uncertain. The CDR3 has 16 amino acids. Germline V gene lookup returns CDR1 SGDLS and CDR2 YYNGEE. Trimming removed 0 bases from V and 0 bases from J, with 10 bases in between. CDR3 DNA: TGTGCCAGCAGCGTAGGTAGGGTGGGCTCCTACAATGAGCAGTTCTTC. Residues: CASSVGRVGSYNEQFF. Full variable domain (remainder filled in from reference TRBV9 and TRBJ2-1): DSGVTQTPKHLITATGQRVTLRCSPRSGDLSVYWYQQSLDQGLQFLIQYYNGEERAKGNILERFSAQQFPDLHSELNLSSLELGDSALYFCASSVGRVGSYNEQFFGPGTRLTVL.

The V and J genes are TRBV7-9 and TRBJ1-4; D might be TRBD1 (6 bases). The CDR3 length is 16 residues. The V gene lost 5 bases and the J gene lost 8 bases, with 21 bases spanning the gap. CDR1 and CDR2 from the germline V gene are SEHNR and FQNEAQ (reference sequence). The CDR3 loop reads CASSPTRWGRGEKLFF. In DNA form, the CDR3 reads TGTGCCAGCAGCCCTACCCGGTGGGGGCGAGGGGAAAAACTGTTTTTT. Full variable domain (remainder filled in from reference TRBV7-9 and TRBJ1-4): DTGVSQNPRHKITKRGQNVTFRCDPISEHNRLYWYRQTLGQGPEFLTYFQNEAQLEKSRLLSDRFSAERPKGSFSTLEIQRTEQGDSAMYLCASSPTRWGRGEKLFFGSGTQLSVL.

The chain uses TRBV10-2 and TRBJ2-3; a weak D match, TRBD2 (6 bases). The CDR3 contains 15 residues. With 2 bases removed from V and 0 bases from J, the gap between germline ends came to 9 bases. CDR1 and CDR2 from the germline V gene are WSHSY and SAAADI. This chain's CDR3 is CASSEVGTSTDTQYF. The DNA of the CDR3 is TGCGCCAGCAGTGAGGTGGGGACTAGCACAGATACGCAGTATTTT.

V usage is TRBV19 and J usage is TRBJ2-6, with 9 bases aligning to TRBD2. The CDR3 contains 16 residues. V shed 5 bases, J shed 3 bases, and the junction held 5 bases outside the gene matches. The germline gives CDR1 LNHDA, CDR2 SQIVND (reference sequence). In DNA form, the CDR3 reads TGTGCCAGTAGTCCTAGCGGGATCATTGGGGCCAACGTCCTGACTTTC. It translates to CASSPSGIIGANVLTF.

The chain recombines TRBV27 with TRBJ2-7; TRBD1 aligns across 9 bases. Per germline, CDR1 MNHEY and CDR2 SMNVEV (reference sequence). The CDR3 has 13 residues. Losses at the gene ends were 7 bases for V and 5 bases for J; bases not matched to a gene: 6. The CDR3 loop is CASKGTGPHEQYF. DNA of the CDR3: TGTGCCAGCAAGGGGACAGGGCCCCACGAGCAGTACTTC.

This clone has just one count. J is TRBJ2-7 and V is TRBV7-9, with 8 bases aligning to TRBD1. From germline, CDR1 is SEHNR and CDR2 FQNEAQ (reference sequence). The CDR3 length is 14 residues. The V and J ends lost 3 bases and 6 bases, in that order; junction bases with no gene match: 7. The CDR3 here is CASSLGAGGGEQYF. The CDR3 nucleotides are TGTGCCAGCAGCTTGGGGGCAGGGGGCGGCGAGCAGTACTTC.